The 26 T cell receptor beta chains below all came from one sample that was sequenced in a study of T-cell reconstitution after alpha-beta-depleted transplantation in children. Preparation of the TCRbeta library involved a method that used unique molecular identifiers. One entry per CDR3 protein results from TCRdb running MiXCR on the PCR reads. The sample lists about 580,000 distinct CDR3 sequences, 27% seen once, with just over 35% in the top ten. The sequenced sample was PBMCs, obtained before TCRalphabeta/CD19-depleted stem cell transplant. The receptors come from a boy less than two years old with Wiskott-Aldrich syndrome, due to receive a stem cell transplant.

The CDR3 loop is CASSLALDRPDHF. CDR3 nucleotides: TGTGCCAGCAGCTTAGCCCTCGACAGGCCGGACCACTTT. The gene calls are TRBV11-2 and TRBJ1-6, with D perhaps matching TRBD1 (6 bases). The CDR3 is 13 amino acids. Germline V gene lookup returns CDR1 SGHAT and CDR2 FQNNGV. V lost 1 base, J lost 18 bases, and 16 bases lay in between.

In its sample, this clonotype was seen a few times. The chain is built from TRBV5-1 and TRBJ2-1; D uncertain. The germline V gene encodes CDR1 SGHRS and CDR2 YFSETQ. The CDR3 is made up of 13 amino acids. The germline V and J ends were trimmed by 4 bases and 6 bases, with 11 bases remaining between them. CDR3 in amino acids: CASSRIPRNEQFF. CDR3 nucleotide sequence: TGCGCCAGCAGCCGGATTCCCCGCAATGAGCAGTTCTTC.

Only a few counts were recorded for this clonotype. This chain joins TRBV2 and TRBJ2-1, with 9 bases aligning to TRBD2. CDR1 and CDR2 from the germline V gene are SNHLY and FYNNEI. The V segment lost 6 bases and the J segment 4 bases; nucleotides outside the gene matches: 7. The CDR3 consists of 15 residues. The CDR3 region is CASRATSGLYNEQFF. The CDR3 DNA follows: TGTGCCAGCAGAGCCACTAGCGGGCTTTACAATGAGCAGTTCTTC.

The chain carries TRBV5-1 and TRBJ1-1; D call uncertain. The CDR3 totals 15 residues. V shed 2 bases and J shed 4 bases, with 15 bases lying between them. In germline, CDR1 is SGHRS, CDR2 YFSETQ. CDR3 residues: CASSLRAPLTTEAFF. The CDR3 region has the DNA TGCGCCAGCAGCTTAAGGGCCCCATTGACCACTGAAGCTTTCTTT.

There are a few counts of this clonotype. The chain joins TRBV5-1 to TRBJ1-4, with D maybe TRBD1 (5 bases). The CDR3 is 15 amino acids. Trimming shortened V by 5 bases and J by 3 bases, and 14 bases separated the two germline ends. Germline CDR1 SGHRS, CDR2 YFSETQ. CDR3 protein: CASSARGVANEKLFF. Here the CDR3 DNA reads TGCGCCAGCAGTGCTAGGGGAGTAGCTAATGAAAAACTGTTTTTT.

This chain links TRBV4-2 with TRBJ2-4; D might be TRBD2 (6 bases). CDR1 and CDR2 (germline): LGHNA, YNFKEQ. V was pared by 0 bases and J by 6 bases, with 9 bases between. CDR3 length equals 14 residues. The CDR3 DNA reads TGTGCCAGCAGCCAAGAGGGCGGGGTAAACATTCAGTACTTC. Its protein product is CASSQEGGVNIQYF.

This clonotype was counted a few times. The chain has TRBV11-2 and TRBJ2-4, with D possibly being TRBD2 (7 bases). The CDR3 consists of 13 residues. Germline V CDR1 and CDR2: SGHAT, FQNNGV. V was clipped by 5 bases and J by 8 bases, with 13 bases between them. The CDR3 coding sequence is TGTGCCAGCAGCCGTAGGGGGGGGGACATTCAGTACTTC. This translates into CASSRRGGDIQYF.

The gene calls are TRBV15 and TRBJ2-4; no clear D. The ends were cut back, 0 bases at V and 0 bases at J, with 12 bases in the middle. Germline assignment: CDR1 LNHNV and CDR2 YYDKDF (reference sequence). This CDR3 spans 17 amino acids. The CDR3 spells CATSRDGVTIAKNIQYF. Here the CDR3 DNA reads TGTGCCACCAGCAGAGATGGGGTGACCATAGCCAAAAACATTCAGTACTTC.

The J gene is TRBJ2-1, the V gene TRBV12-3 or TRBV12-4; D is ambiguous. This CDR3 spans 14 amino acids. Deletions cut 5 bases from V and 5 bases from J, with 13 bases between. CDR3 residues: CASSRTVVHNEQFF. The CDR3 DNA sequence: TGTGCCAGCAGTCGCACGGTGGTCCACAATGAGCAGTTCTTC.

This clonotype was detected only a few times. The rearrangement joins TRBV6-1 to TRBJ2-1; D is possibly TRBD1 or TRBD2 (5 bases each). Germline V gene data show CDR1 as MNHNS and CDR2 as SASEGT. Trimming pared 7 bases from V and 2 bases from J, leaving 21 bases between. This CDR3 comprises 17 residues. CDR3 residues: CASNRLQGVPPYNEQFF. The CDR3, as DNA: TGTGCCAGCAATCGGTTGCAGGGAGTACCCCCCTACAATGAGCAGTTCTTC.

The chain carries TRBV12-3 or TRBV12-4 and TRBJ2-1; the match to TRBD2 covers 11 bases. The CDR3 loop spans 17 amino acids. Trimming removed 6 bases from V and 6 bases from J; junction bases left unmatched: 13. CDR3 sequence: CASRRALAGGPVNEQFF. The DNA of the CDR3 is TGTGCCAGCAGGAGGGCCTTAGCGGGAGGGCCCGTCAATGAGCAGTTCTTC.

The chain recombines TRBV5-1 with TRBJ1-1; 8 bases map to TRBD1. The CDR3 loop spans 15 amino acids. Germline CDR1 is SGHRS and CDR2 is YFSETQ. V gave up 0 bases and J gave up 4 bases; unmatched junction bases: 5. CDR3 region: CASSLDPGGITEAFF. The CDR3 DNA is TGCGCCAGCAGCTTGGATCCAGGGGGCATCACTGAAGCTTTCTTT.

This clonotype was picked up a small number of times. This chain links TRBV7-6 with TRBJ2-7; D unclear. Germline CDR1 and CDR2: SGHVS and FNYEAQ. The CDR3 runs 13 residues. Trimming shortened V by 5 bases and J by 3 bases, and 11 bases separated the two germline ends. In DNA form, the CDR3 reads TGTGCCAGCAGCCCAGGACCCGTCTACGAGCAGTACTTC. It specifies CASSPGPVYEQYF.

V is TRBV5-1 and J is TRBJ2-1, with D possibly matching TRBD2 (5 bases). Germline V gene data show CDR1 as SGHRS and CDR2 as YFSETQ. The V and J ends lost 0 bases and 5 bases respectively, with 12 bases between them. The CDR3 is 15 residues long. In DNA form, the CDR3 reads TGCGCCAGCAGCTTGGGGGTAGCGCTTAACAATGAGCAGTTCTTC. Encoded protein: CASSLGVALNNEQFF.

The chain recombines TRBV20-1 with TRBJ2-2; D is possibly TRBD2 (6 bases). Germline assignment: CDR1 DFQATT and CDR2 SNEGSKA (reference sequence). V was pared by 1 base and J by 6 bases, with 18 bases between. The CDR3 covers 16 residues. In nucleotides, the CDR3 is TGCAGTGCTAGAGCACTACGGGACTCCGTCCCCGGGGAGCTGTTTTTT. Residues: CSARALRDSVPGELFF.

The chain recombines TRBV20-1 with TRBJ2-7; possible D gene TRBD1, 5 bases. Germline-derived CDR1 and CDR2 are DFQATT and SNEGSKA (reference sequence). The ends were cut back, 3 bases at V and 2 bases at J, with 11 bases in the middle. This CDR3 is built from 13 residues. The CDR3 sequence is CSARGQRTYEQYF. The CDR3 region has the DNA TGCAGTGCTAGGGGGCAGAGAACCTACGAGCAGTACTTC.

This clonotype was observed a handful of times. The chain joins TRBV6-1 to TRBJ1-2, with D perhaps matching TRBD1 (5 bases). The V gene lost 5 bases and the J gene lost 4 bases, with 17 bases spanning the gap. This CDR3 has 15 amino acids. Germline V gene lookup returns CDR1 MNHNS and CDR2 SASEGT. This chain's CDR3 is CASSTLRQRGYGYTF. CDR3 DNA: TGTGCCAGCAGTACCCTCAGACAAAGGGGCTATGGCTACACCTTC.

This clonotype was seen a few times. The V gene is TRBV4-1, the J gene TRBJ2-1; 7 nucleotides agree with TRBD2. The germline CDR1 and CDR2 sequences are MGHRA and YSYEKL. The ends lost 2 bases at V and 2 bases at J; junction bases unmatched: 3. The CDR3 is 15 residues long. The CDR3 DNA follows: TGCGCCAGCAGCCAACCCGGACTAGCCTACAATGAGCAGTTCTTC. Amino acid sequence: CASSQPGLAYNEQFF.

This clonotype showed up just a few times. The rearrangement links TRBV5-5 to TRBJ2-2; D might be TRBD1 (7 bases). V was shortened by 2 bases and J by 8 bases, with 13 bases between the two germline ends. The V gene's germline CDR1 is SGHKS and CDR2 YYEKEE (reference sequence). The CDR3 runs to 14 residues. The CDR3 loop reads CASSFRGDVGELFF. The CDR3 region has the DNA TGTGCCAGCAGCTTCAGGGGGGACGTTGGGGAGCTGTTTTTT.

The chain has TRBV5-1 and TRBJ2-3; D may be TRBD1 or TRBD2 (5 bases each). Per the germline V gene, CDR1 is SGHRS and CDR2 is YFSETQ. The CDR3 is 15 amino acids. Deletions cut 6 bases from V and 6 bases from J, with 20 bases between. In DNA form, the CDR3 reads TGCGCCAGCACGCCCCTCGGGGCAGTTTTTGATACGCAGTATTTT. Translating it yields CASTPLGAVFDTQYF.

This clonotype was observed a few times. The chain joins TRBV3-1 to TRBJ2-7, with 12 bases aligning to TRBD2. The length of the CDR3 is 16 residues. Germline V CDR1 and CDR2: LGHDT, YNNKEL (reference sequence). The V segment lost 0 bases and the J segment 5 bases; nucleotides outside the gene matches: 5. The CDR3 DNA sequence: TGTGCCAGCAGCCAAGAAGGGAGACTAGCGGGAGACGAGCAGTACTTC. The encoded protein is CASSQEGRLAGDEQYF.

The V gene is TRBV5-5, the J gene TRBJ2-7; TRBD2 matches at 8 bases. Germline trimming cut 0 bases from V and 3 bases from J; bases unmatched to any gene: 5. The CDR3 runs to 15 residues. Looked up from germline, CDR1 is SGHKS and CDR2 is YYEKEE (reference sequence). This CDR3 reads CASSLGGGRNYEQYF. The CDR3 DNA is TGTGCCAGCAGCTTGGGGGGCGGGAGGAACTACGAGCAGTACTTC.

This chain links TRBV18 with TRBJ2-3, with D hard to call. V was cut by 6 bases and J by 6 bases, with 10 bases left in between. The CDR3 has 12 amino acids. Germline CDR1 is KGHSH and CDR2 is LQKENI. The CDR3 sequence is CASSFGVDTQYF. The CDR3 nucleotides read TGTGCCAGCTCTTTCGGAGTGGATACGCAGTATTTT.

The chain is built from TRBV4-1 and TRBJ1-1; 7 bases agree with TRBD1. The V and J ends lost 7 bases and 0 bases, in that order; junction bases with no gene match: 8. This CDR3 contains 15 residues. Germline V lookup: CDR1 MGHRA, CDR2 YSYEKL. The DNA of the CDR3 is TGCGCCAGCATCCGATCGACAGGGTTGAACACTGAAGCTTTCTTT. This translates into CASIRSTGLNTEAFF.

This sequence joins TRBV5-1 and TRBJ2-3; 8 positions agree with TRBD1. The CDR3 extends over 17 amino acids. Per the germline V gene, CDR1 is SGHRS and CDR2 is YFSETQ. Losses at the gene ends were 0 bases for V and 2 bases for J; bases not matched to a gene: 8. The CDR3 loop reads CASSLEGRTGNTDTQYF. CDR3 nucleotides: TGCGCCAGCAGCTTGGAGGGCCGGACAGGGAACACAGATACGCAGTATTTT.

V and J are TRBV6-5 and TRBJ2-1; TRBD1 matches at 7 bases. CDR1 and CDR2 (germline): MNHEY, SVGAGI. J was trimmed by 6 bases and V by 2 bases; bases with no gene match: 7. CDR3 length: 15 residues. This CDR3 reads CASSYAQGPPNEQFF. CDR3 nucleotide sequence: TGTGCCAGCAGTTACGCACAGGGGCCCCCCAATGAGCAGTTCTTC.